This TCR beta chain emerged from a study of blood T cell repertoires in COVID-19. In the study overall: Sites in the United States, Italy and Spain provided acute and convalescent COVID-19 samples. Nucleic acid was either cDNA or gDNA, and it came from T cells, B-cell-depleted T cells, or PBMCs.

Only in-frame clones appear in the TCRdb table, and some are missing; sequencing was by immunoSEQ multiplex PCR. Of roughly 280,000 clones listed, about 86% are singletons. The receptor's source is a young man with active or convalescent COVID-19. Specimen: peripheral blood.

CDR3 region: CASSPGGTVQETQYF. The CDR3, as DNA: TGTGCCAGCAGTCCAGGGGGGACCGTCCAAGAGACCCAGTACTTC. The genes are TRBV7-9 and TRBJ2-5; D is possibly TRBD1 (7 bases). The CDR3 runs 15 residues. V lost 6 bases to trimming and J lost 1 base, with 15 bases between them. Germline V lookup: CDR1 SEHNR, CDR2 FQNEAQ (reference sequence). Filled out from reference TRBV7-9 and TRBJ2-5, the complete variable domain reads DTGVSQNPRHKITKRGQNVTFRCDPISEHNRLYWYRQTLGQGPEFLTYFQNEAQLEKSRLLSDRFSAERPKGSFSTLEIQRTEQGDSAMYLCASSPGGTVQETQYFGPGTRLLVL.